The 9 T cell receptor beta chains below all came from one sample that was sequenced in a study of PD-L1 blockade in urothelial cancer. Sequencing was performed with immunoSEQ multiplex PCR; in TCRdb, only in-frame clones are kept and a portion is missing. The sample has tens of thousands of clones, roughly nine tenths seen once. The time point is: pretreatment peripheral blood. This specimen was PBMCs, taken around atezolizumab (anti-PD-L1) treatment. The source is a man aged 70 or older with urothelial cancer.

The rearrangement joins TRBV7-8 to TRBJ1-1; D not resolved. V gave up 2 bases and J gave up 2 bases, with 9 bases separating them. The CDR3 is made up of 14 amino acids. CDR1 and CDR2 (germline): SGHVS, FQNEAQ. The CDR3, as DNA: TGTGCCAGCAGCTTATGGGCAGAAAACACTGAAGCTTTCTTT. Protein: CASSLWAENTEAFF.

The chain carries TRBV19 and TRBJ2-2; 8 bases map to TRBD1. V lost 5 bases to trimming and J lost 3 bases; unmatched junction nucleotides: 14. The V gene's germline CDR1 is LNHDA and CDR2 SQIVND (reference sequence). The length of the CDR3 is 18 residues. The CDR3 sequence: CASSPRPGQGAHTGELFF. For the CDR3, the DNA is TGTGCCAGTAGTCCACGTCCCGGACAGGGAGCTCACACCGGGGAGCTGTTTTTT.

The chain links TRBV10-1 to TRBJ1-1; D remains ambiguous. Per germline, CDR1 WNHNN and CDR2 SYGVQD (reference sequence). Trimming left V 0 bases short and J 1 base short, with 6 bases between. The CDR3 loop spans 14 amino acids. CDR3 in DNA: TGCGCCAGCAGTGAGTCATCCGGGAACACTGAAGCTTTCTTT. Encoded protein: CASSESSGNTEAFF.

This chain uses TRBV9 with TRBJ2-1, with D perhaps matching TRBD1 (6 bases). The germline V gene has CDR1 SGDLS and CDR2 YYNGEE. V lost 4 bases and J lost 2, with 16 bases in between. The length of the CDR3 is 16 residues. As DNA, the CDR3 is TGTGCCAGCAGCCTAGACCAGGGGTCTCCCTACAATGAGCAGTTCTTC. It codes for CASSLDQGSPYNEQFF.

This chain uses TRBV5-1 with TRBJ2-2; 15 nucleotides agree with TRBD2. With V trimmed by 5 bases and J by 5 bases, 7 bases remained unmatched. Germline V lookup: CDR1 SGHRS, CDR2 YFSETQ. This CDR3 is 17 amino acids long. CDR3 amino acids: CASRWTSGRGKTGELFF. DNA of the CDR3: TGCGCCAGCAGATGGACTAGCGGGAGGGGGAAGACCGGGGAGCTGTTTTTT.

This chain joins TRBV4-1 and TRBJ1-4; weak D call: TRBD1 (6 bases). Trimming took 4 bases from V and 3 from J, leaving 21 bases between them. Per germline, CDR1 MGHRA and CDR2 YSYEKL. The length of the CDR3 is 18 residues. The CDR3 DNA is TGCGCCAGCAGCCTCTCCGATTACAGGGCGGCTGCTAATGAAAAACTGTTTTTT. Amino acid sequence: CASSLSDYRAAANEKLFF.

In this sample, this clone turned up a few times. V gene TRBV5-1 combines with J gene TRBJ2-2; D might be TRBD1 (6 bases). This CDR3 region has 13 residues. Trimming took off 7 bases at V and 1 base at J, with 8 bases between the two ends. Germline V gives CDR1 SGHRS, CDR2 YFSETQ. The CDR3 sequence: CASGQLNTGELFF. The CDR3 coding sequence is TGCGCCAGCGGACAGCTGAACACCGGGGAGCTGTTTTTT.

The gene calls are TRBV5-6 and TRBJ1-4, with D unresolved. Germline lookup yields CDR1 SGHDT and CDR2 YYEEEE. This CDR3 comprises 16 residues. Trimming removed 1 base from V and 1 base from J, with 11 bases in between. CDR3 DNA: TGTGCCAGCAGCTTGTTTTACCCGGGAACTAATGAAAAACTGTTTTTT. Translation: CASSLFYPGTNEKLFF. Supplemented by reference TRBV5-6 and TRBJ1-4, the full variable domain reads DAGVTQSPTHLIKTRGQQVTLRCSPKSGHDTVSWYQQALGQGPQFIFQYYEEEERQRGNFPDRFSGHQFPNYSSELNVNALLLGDSALYLCASSLFYPGTNEKLFFGSGTQLSVL.

J is TRBJ1-1 and V is TRBV27; D might be TRBD1 (5 bases). The germline V gene has CDR1 MNHEY and CDR2 SMNVEV (reference sequence). This CDR3 is 13 amino acids long. Deletions cut 3 bases from V and 4 bases from J, with 9 bases between. The CDR3, as DNA: TGTGCCAGCAGTTTCGGAGGGGCCACTGAAGCTTTCTTT. Amino acids: CASSFGGATEAFF.